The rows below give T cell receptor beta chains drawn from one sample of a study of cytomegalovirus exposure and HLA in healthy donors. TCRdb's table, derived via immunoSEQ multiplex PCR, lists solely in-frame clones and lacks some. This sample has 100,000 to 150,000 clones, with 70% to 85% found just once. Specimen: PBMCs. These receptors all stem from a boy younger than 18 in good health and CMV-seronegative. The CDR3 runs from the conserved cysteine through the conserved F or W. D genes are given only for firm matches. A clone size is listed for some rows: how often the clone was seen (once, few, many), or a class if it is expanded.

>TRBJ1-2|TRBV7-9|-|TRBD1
TGTGCCAGCAGCTTCAATTCGAAACCGGGACAGAGCTATGGCTACACCTTC
CASSFNSKPGQSYGYTF
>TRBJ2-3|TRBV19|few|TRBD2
TGTGCCAGTAGTTCCGGACTAGCGTTAGATACGCAGTATTTT
CASSSGLALDTQYF
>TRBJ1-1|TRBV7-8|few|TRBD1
TGTGCCAGCAGCCGGGACAGGGGGCGAACTGAAGCTTTCTTT
CASSRDRGRTEAFF
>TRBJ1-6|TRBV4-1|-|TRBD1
TGCGCCAGCAGCCTGGACAGGGCGGCCGGTCCCCTCCACTTT
CASSLDRAAGPLHF
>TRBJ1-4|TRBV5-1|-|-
TGCGCCAGCCGAGCGGGGGGGCTTGAAAAACTGTTTTTT
CASRAGGLEKLFF
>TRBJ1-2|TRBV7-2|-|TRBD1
TGTGCCAGCAGCCAAAGCCGACAGGGGGCGAGCTATGGCTACACCTTC
CASSQSRQGASYGYTF
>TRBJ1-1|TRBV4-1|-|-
TGCGCCAGCAGCCGATCAGGGGACCCCTTGAACACTGAAGCTTTCTTT
CASSRSGDPLNTEAFF
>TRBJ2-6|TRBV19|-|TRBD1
TGTGCCAGTAGTGTAACAGGGGGCTCTGGGGCCAACGTCCTGACTTTC
CASSVTGGSGANVLTF
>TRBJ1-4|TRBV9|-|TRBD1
TGTGCCAGCAGCTCTCGACAGGGGGATAATGAAAAACTGTTTTTT
CASSSRQGDNEKLFF
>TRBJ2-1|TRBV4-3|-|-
TGCGCCAGCAGCCAAGAGGGGCAGGGGGGAAATGAGCAGTTCTTC
CASSQEGQGGNEQFF
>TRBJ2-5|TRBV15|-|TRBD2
TGTGCCACCAGCAGGGGGGGTAGCGGGGTCCTTCAAGAGACCCAGTACTTC
CATSRGGSGVLQETQYF
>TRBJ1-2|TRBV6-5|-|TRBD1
TGTGCCAGCAGCCCCTCTTTTAGGGGGCGCGACGGCTACACCTTC
CASSPSFRGRDGYTF
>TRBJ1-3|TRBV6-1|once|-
TGTGCCAGCAGTGCAGCTGGAAACACCATATATTTT
CASSAAGNTIYF
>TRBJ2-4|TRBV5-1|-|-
TGCGCCAGCAGCTTGTTTGGGGAGGATACCAAAAACATTCAGTACTTC
CASSLFGEDTKNIQYF
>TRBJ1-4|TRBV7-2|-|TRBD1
TGTGCCAGCAGCTTTGGGACAGGGGTCAGGAAACTGTTTTTT
CASSFGTGVRKLFF
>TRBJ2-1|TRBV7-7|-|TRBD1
TGTGCTAGCAGCTTAAACCGGGACAGGTACAATGAGCAGTTCTTC
CASSLNRDRYNEQFF
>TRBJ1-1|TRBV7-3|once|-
TGTGCCAGCAGTCCTAAGGGGAGGGACGGTGAAGCTTTCTTT
CASSPKGRDGEAFF
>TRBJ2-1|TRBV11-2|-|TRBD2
TGTGCCAGCAGCTTTCGGGACTACCGCTACAATGAGCAGTTCTTC
CASSFRDYRYNEQFF
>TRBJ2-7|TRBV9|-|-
TGTGCCAGCAGCGTAGCAAGTAGCTCCTACGAGCAGTACTTC
CASSVASSSYEQYF
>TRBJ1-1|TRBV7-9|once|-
TGTGCCAGCAGCCCCAGGGTTTTGACTGAAGCTTTCTTT
CASSPRVLTEAFF
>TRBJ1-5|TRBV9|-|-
TGTGCCAGCAGCGTAGGACAGAATAGCAATCAGCCCCAGCATTTT
CASSVGQNSNQPQHF
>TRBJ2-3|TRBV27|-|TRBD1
TGTGCCAGCAGTCGTCCAGGGGGCCTTCTCACAGATACGCAGTATTTT
CASSRPGGLLTDTQYF
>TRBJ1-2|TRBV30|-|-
TGTGCCTGGATAATACAGGGTTATGGCTACACCTTC
CAWIIQGYGYTF
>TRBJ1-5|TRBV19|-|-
TGTGCCAGTAATGACAGAAGAAATCAGCCCCAGCATTTT
CASNDRRNQPQHF
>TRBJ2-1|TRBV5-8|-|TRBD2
TGTGCCAGCAGCTTGCCAGCGGGAGACTACAATGAGCAGTTCTTC
CASSLPAGDYNEQFF
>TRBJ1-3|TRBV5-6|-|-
TGTGCCAGCAGCTTGGCCTCTGGGCCCGGAAACACCATATATTTT
CASSLASGPGNTIYF
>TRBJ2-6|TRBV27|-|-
TGTGCCAGCAGCCCAGGGAAGTCTGGGGCCAACGTCCTGACTTTC
CASSPGKSGANVLTF
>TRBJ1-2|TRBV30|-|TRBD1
TGTGCCTGGAGTGTACCGTGGCCCGGGACAGCTTATGGCTACACCTTC
CAWSVPWPGTAYGYTF
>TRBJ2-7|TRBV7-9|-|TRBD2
TGTGCCAGCGCCCCTAGCGGGGGGAACTACGAGCAGTACTTC
CASAPSGGNYEQYF
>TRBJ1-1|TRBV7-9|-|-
TGTGCCAGCAGCGTACAGGGTCTCGCTGGGACTGAAGCTTTCTTT
CASSVQGLAGTEAFF
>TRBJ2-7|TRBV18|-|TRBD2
TGTGCCAGCTCACCGCAACTAGCGGGAGGCGGCGAGCAGTACTTC
CASSPQLAGGGEQYF
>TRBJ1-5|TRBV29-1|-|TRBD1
TGCAGCGTTACGGGACAGGGAGGTCAGCCCCAGCATTTT
CSVTGQGGQPQHF
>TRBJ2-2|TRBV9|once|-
TGTGCCAGCAGTAAGGGGTCGATGACCGGGGAGCTGTTTTTT
CASSKGSMTGELFF